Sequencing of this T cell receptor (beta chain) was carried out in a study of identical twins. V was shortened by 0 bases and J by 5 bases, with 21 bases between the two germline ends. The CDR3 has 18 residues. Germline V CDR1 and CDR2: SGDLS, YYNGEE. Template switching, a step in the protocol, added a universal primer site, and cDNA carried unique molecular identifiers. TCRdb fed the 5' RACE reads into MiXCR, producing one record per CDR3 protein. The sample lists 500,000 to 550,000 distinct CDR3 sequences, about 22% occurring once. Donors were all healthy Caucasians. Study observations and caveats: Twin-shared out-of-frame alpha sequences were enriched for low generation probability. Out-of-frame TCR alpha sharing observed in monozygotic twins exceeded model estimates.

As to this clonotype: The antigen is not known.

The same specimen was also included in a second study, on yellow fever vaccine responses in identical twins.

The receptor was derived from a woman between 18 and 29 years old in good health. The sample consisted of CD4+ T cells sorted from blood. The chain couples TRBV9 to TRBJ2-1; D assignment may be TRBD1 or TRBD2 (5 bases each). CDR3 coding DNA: TGTGCCAGCAGCGTAGATGTTTCGGGACCAGGGAATAACAATGAGCAGTTCTTC. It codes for CASSVDVSGPGNNNEQFF.